Listed here are 26 T cell receptor beta chains from one sample, sequenced in a study of Ad26.COV2.S vaccination and SARS-CoV-2 variants. Treatment described: roughly 20 received Ad26.COV2.S at low or high dose, single or two shots; about 5 received placebo; per-sample allocation not given. It was on day 63 after the first vaccine or placebo injection that samples were taken. The table came from immunoSEQ multiplex PCR; TCRdb's copy has only in-frame clones and leaves some out. In the table there are around 320,000 clones, more than 70% of which are singletons. Here the sequenced sample was peripheral blood, taken in a trial of Ad26.COV2.S vaccine versus placebo. The receptors come from a person aged 18-65 years who received the Ad26.COV2.S COVID-19 vaccine or a placebo.

This chain uses TRBV5-6 with TRBJ1-2; D remains unclear. Trimming left V 3 bases short and J 8 bases short, with 29 bases between. This CDR3 has 18 residues. CDR1 and CDR2 (germline): SGHDT, YYEEEE. The CDR3 sequence is CASSSFFGLLGLGEGYTF. The CDR3 region has the DNA TGTGCCAGCAGCTCTTTTTTCGGGTTGCTCGGGTTGGGTGAAGGCTACACCTTC.

The CDR3 coding sequence is TGTGCCAGCAGGGCGGGACAGATTATGGATGAGCAGTTCTTC. This encodes CASRAGQIMDEQFF. The V and J genes are TRBV6-5 and TRBJ2-1; D may be TRBD1 (7 bases). V dropped 6 bases and J dropped 8 bases, with 17 bases sitting between them. The germline V gene has CDR1 MNHEY and CDR2 SVGAGI. The length of the CDR3 is 14 residues.

This chain connects TRBV10-3 to TRBJ1-4; 7 nucleotides align to TRBD1. CDR1 is ENHRY, CDR2 SYGVKD, per germline. CDR3 size: 12 residues. The V gene end was trimmed by 7 bases and the J gene end by 6 bases; junction bases not matched to a gene: 2. CDR3 in DNA: TGTGCCATCAAAGGGGGCGATGAAAAACTGTTTTTT. It translates to CAIKGGDEKLFF.

The gene calls are TRBV18 and TRBJ1-5; a possible D gene is TRBD1 (6 bases). Per germline, CDR1 KGHSH and CDR2 LQKENI. V was shortened by 3 bases and J by 8 bases, with 11 bases between the two germline ends. This CDR3 comprises 13 residues. The CDR3 DNA reads as TGTGCCAGCTCACCGGGGGCTGTTGAGCCCCAGCATTTT. This sequence encodes CASSPGAVEPQHF.

The gene calls are TRBV25-1 and TRBJ2-3; no clear D gene. Per germline, CDR1 MGHDK and CDR2 SYGVNS. This CDR3 is 16 amino acids long. Trimming removed 0 bases at V and 4 bases at J, with 14 bases between. CDR3 DNA: TGTGCCAGCAGTGAATATCTGGGAACCATCGCAGATACGCAGTATTTT. This codes for CASSEYLGTIADTQYF.

This chain links TRBV4-1 with TRBJ1-1; TRBD1 matches 7 bases. Trimming at V came to 4 bases and at J to 3 bases, leaving 2 bases not matched to a gene. Germline V lookup: CDR1 MGHRA, CDR2 YSYEKL. This CDR3 region has 13 residues. For the CDR3, the DNA is TGCGCCAGCAGCCCTAGGGGGCACACTGAAGCTTTCTTT. Protein: CASSPRGHTEAFF.

The V gene is TRBV3-1 (or the pseudogene TRBV3-2), the J gene TRBJ1-1; possible D gene TRBD1, 6 bases. Per germline, CDR1 LGHDT and CDR2 YNNKEL (reference sequence). With 0 bases removed from V and 11 bases from J, the gap between germline ends came to 19 bases. This CDR3 spans 15 amino acids. The CDR3 DNA sequence: TGTGCCAGCAGCCAAGATAAGGGACAAGGGGTAGGGGCTTTCTTT. Its translation is CASSQDKGQGVGAFF.

The V gene is TRBV19, the J gene TRBJ1-2; D not resolved. The length of the CDR3 is 14 residues. With 3 bases removed from V and 2 bases from J, the gap between germline ends came to 10 bases. Germline CDR1 LNHDA, CDR2 SQIVND (reference sequence). As DNA, the CDR3 is TGTGCCAGTAGTATGGGTGGCTCGAACTATGGCTACACCTTC. This encodes CASSMGGSNYGYTF. Using reference TRBV19 and TRBJ1-2 for the parts outside the CDR3, the full variable domain is DGGITQSPKYLFRKEGQNVTLSCEQNLNHDAMYWYRQDPGQGLRLIYYSQIVNDFQKGDIAEGYSVSREKKESFPLTVTSAQKNPTAFYLCASSMGGSNYGYTFGSGTRLTVV.

This chain joins TRBV18 and TRBJ1-1, with D tentatively TRBD1 (6 bases). Looked up from germline, CDR1 is KGHSH and CDR2 is LQKENI. The CDR3 is 15 amino acids. V was clipped by 2 bases and J by 0 bases, with 10 bases between them. The CDR3 loop is CASSPRDTVNTEAFF. CDR3 DNA: TGTGCCAGCTCACCAAGGGACACTGTGAACACTGAAGCTTTCTTT.

The chain uses TRBV7-9 and TRBJ1-1; TRBD1 aligns across 8 bases. The CDR3 covers 17 residues. Unmatched junction bases numbered 13, after V lost 5 bases and J lost 2 bases. From germline, CDR1 is SEHNR and CDR2 FQNEAQ (reference sequence). CDR3 amino acids: CASSPQVWTGSNTEAFF. CDR3 DNA sequence: TGTGCCAGCAGCCCTCAAGTTTGGACAGGGAGCAACACTGAAGCTTTCTTT.

The chain couples TRBV19 to TRBJ1-2; D unresolved. Germline V CDR1 and CDR2: LNHDA, SQIVND (reference sequence). The CDR3 loop spans 14 amino acids. Trimming removed 7 bases from V and 3 bases from J, with 15 bases in between. The CDR3 nucleotides are TGTGCCAGTACCCCCGGCGCGGAGGACTATGGCTACACCTTC. Its translation is CASTPGAEDYGYTF. The variable domain in full, completed from reference TRBV19 and TRBJ1-2, reads DGGITQSPKYLFRKEGQNVTLSCEQNLNHDAMYWYRQDPGQGLRLIYYSQIVNDFQKGDIAEGYSVSREKKESFPLTVTSAQKNPTAFYLCASTPGAEDYGYTFGSGTRLTVV.

The gene calls are TRBV4-1 and TRBJ1-4; the D gene is possibly TRBD1 (5 bases). V was cut by 2 bases and J by 2 bases, with 12 bases left in between. CDR1 and CDR2 from the germline V gene are MGHRA and YSYEKL. This CDR3 has 16 amino acids. CDR3: CASSQSSRQTNEKLFF. The CDR3 nucleotides are TGCGCCAGCAGCCAATCGTCCCGACAGACTAATGAAAAACTGTTTTTT.

J is TRBJ2-7 and V is TRBV14, with D tentatively TRBD2 (6 bases). The V end lost 0 bases, the J end lost 7 bases, and 10 bases lay between the germline ends. This CDR3 has 13 amino acids. The germline CDR1 and CDR2 sequences are SGHDN and FVKESK. The CDR3 spells CASSQDGGFEQYF. In DNA, the CDR3 is TGTGCCAGCAGCCAAGACGGAGGGTTTGAGCAGTACTTC.

V gene TRBV6-2 or TRBV6-3 combines with J gene TRBJ2-1; D is unclear. The CDR3 runs to 12 residues. CDR1 MNHEY and CDR2 SVGEGT come from the germline V gene. Trimming removed 5 bases at V and 4 bases at J, with 6 bases between. In nucleotides, the CDR3 is TGTGCCAGCAGTCTCCCTTACAATGAGCAGTTCTTC. Protein: CASSLPYNEQFF.

The J gene is TRBJ2-2, the V gene TRBV12-3 or TRBV12-4; D is unresolved. The V and J ends lost 6 bases and 4 bases respectively, with 6 bases between them. The CDR3 contains 12 residues. The CDR3 nucleotides are TGTGCCAGCAGCGGAAGCACCGGGGAGCTGTTTTTT. It encodes CASSGSTGELFF.

In its sample, this clone was seen a few times. V and J are TRBV19 and TRBJ1-4; D remains unclear. Trimming took 4 bases from V and 0 from J, leaving 6 bases between them. The CDR3 is 14 amino acids. Germline-derived CDR1 and CDR2 are LNHDA and SQIVND (reference sequence). The CDR3 sequence is CASSKTATNEKLFF. The CDR3 nucleotides are TGTGCCAGTAGTAAGACGGCAACTAATGAAAAACTGTTTTTT.

The chain joins TRBV29-1 to TRBJ2-1; 8 nucleotides align to TRBD2. Germline values: CDR1 SQVTM, CDR2 ANQGSEA. The CDR3 spans 16 residues. V was pared by 3 bases and J by 0 bases, with 7 bases of the junction left unmatched. CDR3 amino acids: CSVEGGGTGSYNEQFF. The CDR3 DNA follows: TGCAGCGTTGAGGGCGGGGGGACTGGCTCCTACAATGAGCAGTTCTTC.

This clone has a single count. This chain uses TRBV25-1 with TRBJ2-6, with TRBD1 matching over 8 bases. V lost 1 base, J lost 3 bases, and 8 bases stayed unmatched. Germline V lookup: CDR1 MGHDK, CDR2 SYGVNS. CDR3 size: 18 residues. The chain's CDR3 is CASSELGQGLNGANVLTF. The DNA of the CDR3 is TGTGCCAGCAGTGAATTAGGACAGGGTCTTAATGGGGCCAACGTCCTGACTTTC.

The V call is TRBV5-6, the J call TRBJ2-3; D is unclear. The germline V gene has CDR1 SGHDT and CDR2 YYEEEE. V lost 4 bases and J 3 bases, leaving 12 bases between the germline ends. The CDR3 is 14 amino acids. Here the CDR3 reads CASSKRTLTDTQYF. CDR3 nucleotides: TGTGCCAGCAGCAAGAGGACGTTGACAGATACGCAGTATTTT.

This sequence joins TRBV5-1 and TRBJ1-2, with D tentatively TRBD1 (5 bases). The V gene's germline CDR1 is SGHRS and CDR2 YFSETQ. With 0 bases removed from V and 7 bases from J, the gap between germline ends came to 16 bases. The CDR3 has 15 residues. CDR3 protein: CASSLGQAFGAGYTF. In nucleotides, the CDR3 is TGCGCCAGCAGCTTGGGGCAGGCCTTCGGGGCTGGCTACACCTTC. Drawing the rest from reference TRBV5-1 and TRBJ1-2, the complete variable domain is KAGVTQTPRYLIKTRGQQVTLSCSPISGHRSVSWYQQTPGQGLQFLFEYFSETQRNKGNFPGRFSGRQFSNSRSEMNVSTLELGDSALYLCASSLGQAFGAGYTFGSGTRLTVV.

This clone was counted a single time. The CDR3 sequence is CASSPHVGGDYGYTF. The DNA of the CDR3 is TGTGCCAGCAGCCCTCATGTGGGCGGGGACTATGGCTACACCTTC. The chain joins TRBV9 to TRBJ1-2; D is uncertain. The V end was cut by 4 bases, the J end by 3 bases, with 16 bases between. The CDR3 is 15 amino acids. Germline lookup yields CDR1 SGDLS and CDR2 YYNGEE.

The chain is built from TRBV15 and TRBJ2-1, with D possibly being TRBD2 (6 bases). V lost 1 base, J lost 9 bases, and 13 bases lay in between. This CDR3 has 14 residues. In germline, CDR1 is LNHNV, CDR2 YYDKDF (reference sequence). The CDR3 coding sequence is TGTGCCACCAGCAGAGGAGGTGGGCGGGGTGAGCAGTTCTTC. It encodes CATSRGGGRGEQFF.

V usage is TRBV18 and J usage is TRBJ1-1, with D unclear. The germline V gene has CDR1 KGHSH and CDR2 LQKENI. The V end lost 3 bases, the J end lost 1 base, and 6 bases lay between the germline ends. CDR3 size: 13 residues. The CDR3 DNA sequence: TGTGCCAGCTCACCCGCAGGGAACACTGAAGCTTTCTTT. This gives the protein CASSPAGNTEAFF.

This chain connects TRBV3-1 (or the pseudogene TRBV3-2) to TRBJ1-5; D possibly corresponds to TRBD1 (6 bases). CDR3 length: 13 residues. Trimming cost V 1 base and J 5 bases, with 6 bases left between them. Germline CDR1 is LGHDT and CDR2 is YNNKEL (reference sequence). CDR3 sequence reads: CASSQGGHQPQHF. CDR3 coding DNA: TGTGCCAGCAGCCAAGGGGGGCATCAGCCCCAGCATTTT.

In its sample, this clone was seen once. This rearrangement joins TRBV30 to TRBJ2-7; the match to TRBD1 covers 8 bases. The CDR3 length is 16 residues. The germline V gene has CDR1 GTSNPN and CDR2 SVGIG (reference sequence). Germline trimming cut 0 bases from V and 0 bases from J; bases unmatched to any gene: 7. DNA of the CDR3: TGTGCCTGGAGTGTAATCGGGACAGGAAGCTCCTACGAGCAGTACTTC. Amino acid sequence: CAWSVIGTGSSYEQYF.

The chain uses TRBV7-8 and TRBJ1-2; 7 positions agree with TRBD1. CDR1 is SGHVS and CDR2 is FQNEAQ in the germline V gene. The CDR3 runs 12 residues. V dropped 5 bases and J dropped 4; count of bases not matched to a gene: 1. This chain's CDR3 is CASSRDSYGYTF. In DNA, the CDR3 is TGTGCCAGCAGCCGGGACAGCTATGGCTACACCTTC.